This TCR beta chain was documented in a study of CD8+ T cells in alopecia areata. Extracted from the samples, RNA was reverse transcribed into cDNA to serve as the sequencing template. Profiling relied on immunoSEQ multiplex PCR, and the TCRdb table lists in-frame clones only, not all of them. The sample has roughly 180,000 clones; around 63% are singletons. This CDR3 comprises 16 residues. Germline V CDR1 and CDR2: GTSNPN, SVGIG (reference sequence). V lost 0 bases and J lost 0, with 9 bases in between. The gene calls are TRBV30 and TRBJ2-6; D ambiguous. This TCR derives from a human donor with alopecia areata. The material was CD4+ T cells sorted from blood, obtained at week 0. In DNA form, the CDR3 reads TGTGCCTGGAGTGTACTTTCGGGCTCTGGGGCCAACGTCCTGACTTTC. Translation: CAWSVLSGSGANVLTF.